This entry lists 9 T cell receptor beta chains sequenced from one sample in a study of shared T cell receptors in the human thymus. Profiled with immunoSEQ multiplex PCR; TCRdb holds only in-frame clones, not every one. The sample holds about 660,000 clones; approximately 88% are singletons and the top ten take around 0.0099%. These data also featured in a second study, about human thymus T cells.

The source material was thymocytes. The receptors stem from a boy in the first two years of life with a congenital heart defect.

This clone was picked up one time. The chain has TRBV7-9 and TRBJ2-6; 7 nucleotides match TRBD1. Trimming removed 5 bases from V and 0 bases from J; junction bases left unmatched: 4. The CDR3 has 16 residues. The germline V gene has CDR1 SEHNR and CDR2 FQNEAQ (reference sequence). The CDR3 region has the DNA TGTGCCAGCAGCGGGGACAGATTCTCTGGGGCCAACGTCCTGACTTTC. It codes for CASSGDRFSGANVLTF.

V is TRBV5-4 and J is TRBJ2-5, with D maybe TRBD2 (5 bases). The CDR3 has 13 amino acids. V lost 2 bases to trimming and J lost 2 bases, with 7 bases between them. Germline CDR1 and CDR2: SGHNT and YYREEE (reference sequence). The CDR3 nucleotides read TGTGCCAGCAGCTTCGGGATACAAGAGACCCAGTACTTC. Its protein product is CASSFGIQETQYF.

The V call is TRBV9, the J call TRBJ2-2; 14 bases are a match to TRBD2. V trimming: 3 bases; J trimming: 4 bases; junction bases outside the gene matches: 11. CDR3 size: 19 residues. Germline loops: CDR1 SGDLS, CDR2 YYNGEE. The CDR3 DNA sequence: TGTGCCAGCAGCGAGGCTTCCGGGACTAGCGGGAGACCCACCGGGGAGCTGTTTTTT. Residues: CASSEASGTSGRPTGELFF.

The chain is built from TRBV4-3 and TRBJ2-5; 16 nucleotides agree with TRBD2. The junction had 7 bases not matched to a gene; V was cut back by 4 bases and J by 5 bases. CDR1 LGHNA and CDR2 YSLEER come from the germline V gene. This CDR3 has 17 residues. The CDR3 bases are TGCGCCAGCAGCCTCGGGACTAGCGGGGGGGCCCGGGAGACCCAGTACTTC. Encoded protein: CASSLGTSGGARETQYF.

The CDR3 DNA reads as TGTGCCAGCAGCTCGAGATGCGAGGGCTTTTCGAACACAGATACGCAGTATTTT. It is translated as CASSSRCEGFSNTDTQYF. This chain joins TRBV7-9 and TRBJ2-3, with D perhaps matching TRBD2 (5 bases). V was clipped by 4 bases and J by 2 bases, with 22 bases between them. The germline V gene encodes CDR1 SEHNR and CDR2 FQNEAQ (reference sequence). There are 18 residues in the CDR3. Variable domain in full (rest from reference TRBV7-9 and TRBJ2-3): DTGVSQNPRHKITKRGQNVTFRCDPISEHNRLYWYRQTLGQGPEFLTYFQNEAQLEKSRLLSDRFSAERPKGSFSTLEIQRTEQGDSAMYLCASSSRCEGFSNTDTQYFGPGTRLTVL.

J is TRBJ1-2 and V is TRBV9; D is unresolved. The V gene lost 3 bases and the J gene lost 5 bases, with 8 bases spanning the gap. The CDR3 has 12 residues. Germline CDR1 SGDLS, CDR2 YYNGEE. CDR3 protein: CASSAGSYGYTF. For the CDR3, the DNA is TGTGCCAGCAGCGCGGGGTCTTATGGCTACACCTTC.

The chain is built from TRBV5-6 and TRBJ1-5; 11 bases are shared with TRBD1. CDR1 is SGHDT and CDR2 is YYEEEE in the germline V gene. This CDR3 region has 17 residues. The junction had 9 bases not matched to a gene; V was cut back by 5 bases and J by 2 bases. CDR3 region: CASSWTGGGRGNQPQHF. In DNA, the CDR3 is TGTGCCAGCAGTTGGACAGGGGGCGGTAGGGGCAATCAGCCCCAGCATTTT.

This chain joins TRBV15 and TRBJ2-1, with 7 bases matching TRBD1. The germline V gene has CDR1 LNHNV and CDR2 YYDKDF (reference sequence). V shed 4 bases, J shed 2 bases, and the junction held 11 bases outside the gene matches. The CDR3 covers 17 residues. The CDR3 region is CATSTISPGQTYNEQFF. The CDR3 region has the DNA TGTGCCACCAGCACGATTTCACCGGGACAGACCTACAATGAGCAGTTCTTC.

Here the CDR3 DNA reads TGTGCCAGCAGCCCGGACAGGGCCCCAACTAATGAAAAACTGTTTTTT. Translation: CASSPDRAPTNEKLFF. The chain employs TRBV7-8 and TRBJ1-4; TRBD1 matches 8 bases. The V gene end was trimmed by 5 bases and the J gene end by 0 bases; junction bases not matched to a gene: 5. The CDR3 sequence is 16 residues long. Germline CDR1 and CDR2: SGHVS and FQNEAQ.